Listed here are 12 T cell receptor beta chains from one sample, sequenced in a study of T cell changes during pregnancy in multiple sclerosis. Here immunoSEQ multiplex PCR was the method, and the copy in TCRdb shows in-frame clones only, minus some. The sample lists some 40,000 clones, 85% to 90% occurring once. This material consisted of CD4+ T cells from peripheral blood mononuclear cells, taken in the first trimester of pregnancy. All receptors come from a female donor with multiple sclerosis, enrolled in a pregnancy study.

The V and J genes are TRBV30 and TRBJ1-2; TRBD1 matches 10 bases. V shed 0 bases, J shed 5 bases, and the junction held 0 bases outside the gene matches. This CDR3 comprises 13 residues. Germline CDR1 is GTSNPN and CDR2 is SVGIG (reference sequence). The CDR3 here is CAWSVGQGYGYTF. Written as DNA, the CDR3 is TGTGCCTGGAGTGTGGGACAGGGGTATGGCTACACCTTC. Combining the CDR3 with reference TRBV30 and TRBJ1-2 gives the whole variable domain SQTIHQWPATLVQPVGSPLSLECTVEGTSNPNLYWYRQAAGRGLQLLFYSVGIGQISSEVPQNLSASRPQDRQFILSSKKLLLSDSGFYLCAWSVGQGYGYTFGSGTRLTVV.

The chain joins TRBV5-1 to TRBJ2-7; 10 bases fit TRBD1. In germline, CDR1 is SGHRS, CDR2 YFSETQ. Trimming took 1 base from V and 5 from J; bases not matched to a gene: 6. This CDR3 has 15 amino acids. CDR3 region: CASSLPPGQGNEQYF. The CDR3 DNA reads as TGCGCCAGCAGCTTGCCTCCGGGACAGGGGAACGAGCAGTACTTC.

The V gene is TRBV27, the J gene TRBJ2-5; 7 nucleotides agree with TRBD2. Germline CDR1 reads MNHEY; CDR2 reads SMNVEV (reference sequence). The CDR3 sequence is 14 residues long. Trimming at V came to 2 bases and at J to 4 bases, leaving 4 bases not matched to a gene. CDR3 sequence (DNA): TGTGCCAGCAGTTTAGCGGGAGTCCCAGAGACCCAGTACTTC. It specifies CASSLAGVPETQYF.

This chain connects TRBV28 to TRBJ1-2; D might be TRBD1 (6 bases). Germline values: CDR1 MDHEN, CDR2 SYDVKM. Deletions cut 5 bases from V and 4 bases from J, with 14 bases between. The CDR3 spans 14 residues. This CDR3 reads CASSPTETGYGYTF. The CDR3 nucleotides are TGTGCCAGCAGTCCCACTGAGACAGGCTATGGCTACACCTTC.

Only one count was recorded for this clone. The sample carries other DNA sequences with the same CDR3. The chain recombines TRBV5-1 with TRBJ2-7; 7 bases are shared with TRBD1. The ends lost 0 bases at V and 2 bases at J; junction bases unmatched: 2. CDR3 length: 14 residues. CDR1 SGHRS and CDR2 YFSETQ come from the germline V gene. CDR3 residues: CASSLGTGAYEQYF. CDR3 DNA sequence: TGCGCCAGCAGCTTGGGTACAGGGGCCTACGAGCAGTACTTC.

This clone showed up just a few times. J is TRBJ2-7 and V is TRBV6-1; 7 bases line up with TRBD1. Looked up from germline, CDR1 is MNHNS and CDR2 is SASEGT. The CDR3 length is 13 residues. V gave up 8 bases and J gave up 7 bases; unmatched junction bases: 11. Here the CDR3 reads CASRRDSLGEQYF. The DNA of the CDR3 is TGTGCCAGCCGCCGGGACAGCTTAGGTGAGCAGTACTTC.

A single count supports this clone. The CDR3 loop reads CASKTRGQDTQYF. The CDR3 region has the DNA TGCGCCAGCAAAACGAGGGGGCAGGATACGCAGTATTTT. This chain uses TRBV4-1 with TRBJ2-3; 7 nucleotides match TRBD1. J was trimmed by 6 bases and V by 7 bases; bases with no gene match: 7. The germline V gene encodes CDR1 MGHRA and CDR2 YSYEKL. The CDR3 loop spans 13 amino acids.

The chain joins TRBV6-5 to TRBJ1-1; D might be TRBD1 (5 bases). V lost 5 bases and J 5 bases, leaving 12 bases between the germline ends. Germline CDR1 MNHEY, CDR2 SVGAGI. This CDR3 spans 13 amino acids. The CDR3 nucleotides are TGTGCCAGCAGTCGCCTTGGGGGGACTGAAGCTTTCTTT. Its protein is CASSRLGGTEAFF.

The chain is built from TRBV4-2 and TRBJ2-7; 11 positions agree with TRBD2. Looked up from germline, CDR1 is LGHNA and CDR2 is YNFKEQ. The V segment lost 4 bases and the J segment 2 bases; nucleotides outside the gene matches: 7. The CDR3 covers 16 residues. Here the CDR3 DNA reads TGTGCCAGCAGCCTGGCTGGGACTAGCGGACCCTACGAGCAGTACTTC. Translated, it gives CASSLAGTSGPYEQYF.

As DNA, the CDR3 is TGTGCCAGCAGTTCGAAGACCGGGGATTATGGCTACACCTTC. Translating it yields CASSSKTGDYGYTF. The chain combines TRBV27 with TRBJ1-2, with unresolved D. The CDR3 extends over 14 amino acids. CDR1 and CDR2 from the germline V gene are MNHEY and SMNVEV (reference sequence). Between the trimmed V and J ends, which lost 4 bases and 5 bases, there was a span of 14 bases.

The chain combines TRBV5-1 with TRBJ2-1; TRBD1 matches at 8 bases. Germline V lookup: CDR1 SGHRS, CDR2 YFSETQ. The CDR3 extends over 15 amino acids. With V trimmed by 0 bases and J by 8 bases, 7 bases remained unmatched. The CDR3 DNA reads as TGCGCCAGCAGCTTGGTGACAGGGGTCCCGGATGAGCAGTTCTTC. Protein sequence: CASSLVTGVPDEQFF.

This chain connects TRBV6-1 to TRBJ2-1; 12 bases agree with TRBD2. The germline CDR1 and CDR2 sequences are MNHNS and SASEGT. CDR3 length: 14 residues. Trimming at V came to 7 bases and at J to 7 bases, leaving 5 bases not matched to a gene. The CDR3 region has the DNA TGTGCCAGCAAACTAGCGGGAGGAAGGAATGAGCAGTTCTTC. Its translation is CASKLAGGRNEQFF.